These T cell receptor beta chains were read from a single sample in a study of control samples from healthy donors and cancer patients. Sequenced by immunoSEQ multiplex PCR; TCRdb stores in-frame clones only, minus some. The data contain 100,000 or so clones, roughly nine tenths of them singletons. Sequencing was performed on blood. The receptors shown here come from a woman aged 25-40 years in good health. The CDR3 runs from the conserved cysteine through the conserved F or W. The D gene is left open where the match is weak. Not all rows give a size; the values are once, few, many and, for expanded clones, a class.

clone_size: .
j_call: TRBJ2-7
d_call: .
v_call: TRBV29-1
cdr3_aa: CSAGQSYEQYF
cdr3_nt: TGCAGCGCCGGACAGAGCTACGAGCAGTACTTC

clone_size: .
j_call: TRBJ1-6
d_call: TRBD1
v_call: TRBV7-2
cdr3_aa: CASSLGGQINSPLHF
cdr3_nt: TGTGCCAGCAGCTTAGGGGGACAGATTAATTCACCCCTCCACTTT

clone_size: .
j_call: TRBJ2-7
d_call: .
v_call: TRBV2
cdr3_aa: CASSEVWGSYEQYF
cdr3_nt: TGTGCCAGCAGTGAAGTGTGGGGTAGCTACGAGCAGTACTTC

clone_size: .
j_call: TRBJ1-5
d_call: .
v_call: TRBV2
cdr3_aa: CASSEEGYQPQHF
cdr3_nt: TGTGCCAGCAGTGAAGAAGGGTATCAGCCCCAGCATTTT

clone_size: .
j_call: TRBJ2-3
d_call: TRBD2
v_call: TRBV7-2
cdr3_aa: CASSLTSGGYTDTQYF
cdr3_nt: TGTGCCAGCAGCTTAACTAGCGGGGGCTACACAGATACGCAGTATTTT

clone_size: .
j_call: TRBJ2-1
d_call: TRBD2
v_call: TRBV3-1/TRBV3-2
cdr3_aa: CASSHRTSGRDEQFF
cdr3_nt: TGTGCCAGCAGTCATAGGACTAGCGGGAGAGATGAGCAGTTCTTC

clone_size: .
j_call: TRBJ1-2
d_call: .
v_call: TRBV19
cdr3_aa: CASTRTLHGYTF
cdr3_nt: TGTGCCAGCACCCGGACGCTGCATGGCTACACCTTC

clone_size: few
j_call: TRBJ2-1
d_call: .
v_call: TRBV2
cdr3_aa: CASSEIVPRFF
cdr3_nt: TGTGCCAGCAGCGAAATAGTCCCGAGGTTCTTC

clone_size: .
j_call: TRBJ1-1
d_call: .
v_call: TRBV6-5
cdr3_aa: CASSSPARQKAFF
cdr3_nt: TGTGCCAGCAGTTCACCCGCCAGACAAAAAGCTTTCTTT

clone_size: .
j_call: TRBJ2-5
d_call: .
v_call: TRBV4-1
cdr3_aa: CASSPDSFQETQYF
cdr3_nt: TGCGCCAGCAGCCCGGACAGTTTCCAAGAGACCCAGTACTTC

clone_size: .
j_call: TRBJ2-3
d_call: .
v_call: TRBV3-1/TRBV3-2
cdr3_aa: CASSQDGSRGTQYF
cdr3_nt: TGTGCCAGCAGCCAAGATGGCTCCCGGGGGACGCAGTATTTT

clone_size: .
j_call: TRBJ2-3
d_call: .
v_call: TRBV28
cdr3_aa: CASSFRQGWTDTQYF
cdr3_nt: TGTGCCAGCAGTTTTCGGCAGGGCTGGACAGATACGCAGTATTTT